This record concerns one TCR beta chain sequence. This clone appeared a few times. Its antigen has not been determined. No much larger clonotype is one base removed from it; base qualities were not supplied. The CDR3 regions of human TCRbeta chains were subjected to immunosequencing. Under the source paper's analysis protocol: TCRs in the repertoires were matched against a reference library of SARS-CoV-2-specific TCRs that had been generated with the MIRA antigen-specificity platform. Breadth was defined as the fraction of unique TCRs that were SARS-CoV-2-associated. Depth was defined as the fraction of total T cells that were SARS-CoV-2-associated. Each spike-specific TCR was assigned to its reactive spike region and to a CD4 or CD8 class using the MIRA data. Log10-transformed breadth and depth values were compared by one-way ANOVA with Sidak's multiple comparisons tests. TCRdb provides this immuneACCESS table in a form limited to in-frame rearrangements. Some clones are lacking; in checked studies, under half of them reflect an unresolved V gene, and why the rest are absent is not known. V, J and clone size are those of that table, while D and trimming were read from the DNA. This sample holds 200,000 or so clones; 87% were observed only once. The ten largest make up 2.5% to 3% of the sample.

V is reduced by 1 base and J by 1 base, leaving a spacing of 7 bases between them. The CDR3 spans 13 residues, from the cysteine through the phenylalanine. Only CDR3 DNA is held: 39 bases, read in frame from base 1. The germline V gene (reference sequence) provides CDR1 GTSNPN and CDR2 SVGIG. The record originates from a study of T cell responses to AZD1222 COVID-19 vaccine (dated by TCRdb to the early 2020s). Background on the whole study: A total of 233 trial participants underwent TCR sequencing, of whom some 210 received two doses of AZD1222 and some 26 received two doses of the MenACWY control vaccine. Trial participants were enrolled by age into 18-55, 56-69 and 70-plus year subgroups, with approximately 160, 26 and 62 TCR-sequenced participants respectively. General study outcomes and caveats: Participants were mostly white British, with more females than males. The authors suggested clonal diversity may have been underestimated. No day 14 peak-response samples were available, so repertoires were characterized only after the peak T cell response. After two AZD1222 doses, spike-specific TCR breadth and depth were significantly higher than at day 0 and than in MenACWY recipients. Vaccine-associated CD4 TCRs spanned the whole spike protein, with dominant responses in regions 160-218 and 743-854. Only five to seven AZD1222 recipients were SARS-CoV-2 seropositive at baseline, limiting conclusions about previously exposed vaccinees. Epitopes outside the regions mutated in the B.1.351 and B.1.1.7 variants were reportedly recognized by nearly half of the unique spike-specific TCRs. In the small 56-69-year group, the increase in depth fell short of significance, most likely because of low power.

What this sample's time point label stands for: baseline before first vaccination. Interpreted using the paper, the treatment or condition label stands for: meningococcal conjugate vaccine given as trial control. Vaccinee samples came from UK trials COV001 and COV002, including a single-blind randomized controlled phase 2/3 trial of AZD1222 (ChAdOx1 nCoV-19) in healthy adults. For TCRbeta chain sequencing, PBMC samples from trial participants were taken at day 0 and at day 28 after the second dose. The sequence derives from an adult in good health. Sequenced here: peripheral blood, sampled on day 0 of MenACWY control vaccination. The chain joins TRBV30 to TRBJ1-2, with the D gene not clear enough to name. The CDR3 amino acid sequence is: CAWSDTFNYGYTF. Read as DNA, the sequence is TGTGCCTGGAGTGACACCTTTAACTATGGCTACACCTTC.